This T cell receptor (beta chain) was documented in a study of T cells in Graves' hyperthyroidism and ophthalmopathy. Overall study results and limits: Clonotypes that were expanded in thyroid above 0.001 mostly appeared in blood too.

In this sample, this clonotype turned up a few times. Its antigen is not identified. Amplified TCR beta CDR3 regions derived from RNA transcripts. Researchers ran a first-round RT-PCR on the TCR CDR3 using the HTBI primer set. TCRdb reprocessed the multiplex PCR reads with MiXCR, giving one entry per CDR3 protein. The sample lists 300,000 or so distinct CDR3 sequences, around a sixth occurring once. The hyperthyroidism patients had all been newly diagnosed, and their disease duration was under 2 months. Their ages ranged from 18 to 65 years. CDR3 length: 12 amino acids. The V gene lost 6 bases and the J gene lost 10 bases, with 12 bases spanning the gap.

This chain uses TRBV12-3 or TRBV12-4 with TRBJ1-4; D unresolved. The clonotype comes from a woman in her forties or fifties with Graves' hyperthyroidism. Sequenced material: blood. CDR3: CASSFALGKLFF. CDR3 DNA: TGTGCCAGCAGCTTTGCCCTGGGAAAACTGTTTTTT.